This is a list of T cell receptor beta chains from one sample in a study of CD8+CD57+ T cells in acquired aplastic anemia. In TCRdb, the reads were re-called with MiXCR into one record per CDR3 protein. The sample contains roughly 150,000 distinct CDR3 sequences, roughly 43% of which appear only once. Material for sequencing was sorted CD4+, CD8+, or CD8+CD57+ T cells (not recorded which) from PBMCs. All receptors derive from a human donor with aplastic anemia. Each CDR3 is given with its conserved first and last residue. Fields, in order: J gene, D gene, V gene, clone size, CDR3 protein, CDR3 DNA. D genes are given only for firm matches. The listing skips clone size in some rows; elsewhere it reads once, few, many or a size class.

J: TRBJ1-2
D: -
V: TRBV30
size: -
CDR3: CAWRRGDYGYTF
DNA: TGTGCCTGGAGGAGGGGGGACTATGGCTACACCTTC

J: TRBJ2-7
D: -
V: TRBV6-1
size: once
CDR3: CASTDTGQNYEQYF
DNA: TGTGCCAGCACCGACACGGGACAAAACTACGAGCAGTACTTC

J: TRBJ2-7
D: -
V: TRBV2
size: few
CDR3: CASREHRDTYEQYF
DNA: TGTGCCAGCAGGGAACACAGGGATACCTACGAGCAGTACTTC

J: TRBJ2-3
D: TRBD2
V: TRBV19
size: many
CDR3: CASRRRASGGRITADTQYF
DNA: TGTGCCAGTAGAAGGAGGGCTAGCGGAGGGAGGATTACGGCAGATACGCAGTATTTT

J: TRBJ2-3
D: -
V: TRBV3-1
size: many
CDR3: CASSPVWADTQYF
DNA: TGTGCCAGCAGCCCCGTATGGGCAGATACGCAGTATTTT

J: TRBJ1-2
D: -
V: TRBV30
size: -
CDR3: CAWKRGGKGYTF
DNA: TGTGCCTGGAAGAGGGGCGGCAAGGGCTACACCTTC

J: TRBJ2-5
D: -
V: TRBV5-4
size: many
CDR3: CASSSMEGLQETQYF
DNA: TGTGCCAGCAGCTCAATGGAGGGACTGCAAGAGACCCAGTACTTC

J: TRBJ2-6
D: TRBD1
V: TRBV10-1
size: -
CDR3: CASSRDRGIPGANVLTF
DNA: TGCGCCAGCAGCCGGGACAGGGGTATACCTGGGGCCAACGTCCTGACTTTC

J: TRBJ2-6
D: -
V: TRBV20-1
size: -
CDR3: CSARRAGANVLTF
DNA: TGCAGTGCTCGCAGGGCTGGGGCCAACGTCCTGACTTTC

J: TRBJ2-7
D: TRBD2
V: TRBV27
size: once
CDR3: CASSLGLAGGAYGQYF
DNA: TGTGCCAGCAGTTTAGGGCTAGCGGGAGGGGCCTACGGGCAGTACTTC

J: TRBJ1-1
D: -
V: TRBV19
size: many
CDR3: CASSIRGASTEAFF
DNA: TGTGCCAGTAGTATCCGGGGGGCCAGCACTGAAGCTTTCTTT

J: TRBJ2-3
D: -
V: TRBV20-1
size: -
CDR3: CSARMSGDTQYF
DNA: TGCAGTGCTAGAATGAGCGGTGATACGCAGTATTTT

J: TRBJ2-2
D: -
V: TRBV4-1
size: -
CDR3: CASSQDGSGELFF
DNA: TGCGCCAGCAGCCAGGACGGGTCCGGGGAGCTGTTTTTT

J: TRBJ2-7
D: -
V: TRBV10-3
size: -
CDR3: CAISESTAGAIYEQYF
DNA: TGTGCCATCAGTGAGTCGACTGCGGGGGCTATCTACGAGCAGTACTTC

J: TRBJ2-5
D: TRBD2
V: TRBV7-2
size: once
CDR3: CASSLGLTSGRRETQYF
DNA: TGTGCCAGCAGCTTAGGGCTAACTAGCGGGCGCAGGGAGACCCAGTACTTC

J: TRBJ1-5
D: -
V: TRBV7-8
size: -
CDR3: CASSLDRGGQPQHF
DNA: TGTGCCAGCAGCTTAGACCGGGGAGGTCAGCCCCAGCATTTT

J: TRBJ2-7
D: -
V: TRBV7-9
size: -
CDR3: CASSLYGEQYF
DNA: TGTGCCAGCAGCCTGTACGGCGAGCAGTACTTC

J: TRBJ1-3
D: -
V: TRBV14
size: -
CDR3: CASSRSGNTIYF
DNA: TGTGCCAGCAGTAGATCTGGAAACACCATATATTTT

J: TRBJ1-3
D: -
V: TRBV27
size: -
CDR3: CASSGPDRGNTIYF
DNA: TGTGCCAGCAGCGGTCCCGACCGAGGAAACACCATATATTTT

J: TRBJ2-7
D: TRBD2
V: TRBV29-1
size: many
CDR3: CSVDNPSGFSYEQYF
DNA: TGCAGCGTTGACAATCCTAGCGGGTTTAGCTACGAGCAGTACTTC

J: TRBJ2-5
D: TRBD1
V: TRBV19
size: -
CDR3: CASSVRTGLETQYF
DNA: TGTGCCAGCAGCGTAAGGACAGGGTTGGAGACCCAGTACTTC

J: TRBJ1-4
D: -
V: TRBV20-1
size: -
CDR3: CSARDWGSTNEKLFF
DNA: TGCAGTGCTAGAGATTGGGGGTCAACTAATGAAAAACTGTTTTTT

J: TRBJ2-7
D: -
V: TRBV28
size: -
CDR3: CASSWMSYEQYF
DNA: TGTGCCAGCAGTTGGATGTCCTACGAGCAGTACTTC

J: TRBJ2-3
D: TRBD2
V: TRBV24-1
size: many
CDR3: CATSDATSADTQYF
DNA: TGTGCCACCAGTGACGCGACTAGCGCAGATACGCAGTATTTT

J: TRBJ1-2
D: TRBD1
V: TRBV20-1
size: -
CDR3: CSAKQGGVSYTF
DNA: TGCAGTGCTAAACAGGGGGGAGTTAGCTACACCTTC

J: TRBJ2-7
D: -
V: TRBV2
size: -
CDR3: CATRQSTTYEQYF
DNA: TGTGCCACCCGACAGAGTACGACCTACGAGCAGTACTTC

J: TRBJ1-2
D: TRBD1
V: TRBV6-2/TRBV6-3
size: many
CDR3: CASSTGNYGYTF
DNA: TGTGCCAGTTCGACAGGGAACTATGGCTACACCTTC

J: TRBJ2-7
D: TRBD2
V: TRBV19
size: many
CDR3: CASSNQGGFNEQYF
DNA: TGTGCCAGTAGTAACCAGGGAGGGTTCAACGAGCAGTACTTC

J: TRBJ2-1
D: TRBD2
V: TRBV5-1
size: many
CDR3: CASSLIRQGGYNEQFF
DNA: TGCGCCAGCAGCTTGATCAGGCAGGGAGGGTACAATGAGCAGTTCTTC

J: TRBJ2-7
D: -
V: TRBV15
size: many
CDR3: CATSRDPTVSYEQYF
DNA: TGTGCCACCAGCAGAGATCCTACGGTATCCTACGAGCAGTACTTC

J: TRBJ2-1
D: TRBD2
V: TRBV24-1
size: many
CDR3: CATLGTGGFNEQFF
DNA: TGTGCCACCCTAGGAACGGGAGGGTTCAATGAGCAGTTCTTC

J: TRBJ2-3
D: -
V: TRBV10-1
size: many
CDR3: CASSAPLGAGASTDTQYF
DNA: TGCGCCAGCAGTGCGCCCTTGGGGGCGGGAGCTAGTACAGATACGCAGTATTTT

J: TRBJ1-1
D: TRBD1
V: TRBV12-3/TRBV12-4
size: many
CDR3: CASSLNRGVTEAFF
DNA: TGTGCCAGCAGTTTAAACAGGGGCGTCACTGAAGCTTTCTTT

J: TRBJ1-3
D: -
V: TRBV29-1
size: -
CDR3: CSVRDSGNAIYF
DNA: TGCAGCGTTAGAGACTCTGGAAACGCCATATATTTT

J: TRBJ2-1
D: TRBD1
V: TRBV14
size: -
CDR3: CASSQGTGYNEQFF
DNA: TGTGCCAGCAGCCAAGGGACAGGCTACAATGAGCAGTTCTTC

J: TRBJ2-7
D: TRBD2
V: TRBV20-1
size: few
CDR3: CSARAGTSNEQYF
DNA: TGCAGTGCTAGAGCCGGGACTAGCAACGAGCAGTACTTC

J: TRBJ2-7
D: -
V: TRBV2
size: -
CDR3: CASSFAGPEGQYF
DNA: TGTGCCAGCAGTTTTGCGGGGCCCGAGGGGCAGTACTTC

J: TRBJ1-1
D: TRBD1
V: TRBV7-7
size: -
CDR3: CASSLKGAAFF
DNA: TGTGCTAGCAGCTTAAAGGGGGCGGCTTTCTTT

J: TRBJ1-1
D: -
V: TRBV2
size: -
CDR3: CDNLREGNTEDFF
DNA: TGTGACAACCTCCGCGAGGGGAACACTGAAGATTTCTTT